A selection of T cell receptor beta chains follows, all from one sample in a study of cytomegalovirus exposure and HLA in healthy donors. TCRdb's copy holds only in-frame clones and misses some; the assay was immunoSEQ multiplex PCR. The sample consists of some 32,000 clones, around nine tenths of them appearing once. The sequenced sample consisted of PBMCs. The receptors shown here come from a boy younger than 18 in good health and CMV-seronegative. CDR3s include the opening cysteine and the closing phenylalanine or tryptophan. A D gene is named only where the DNA matches it firmly. Some rows mark clone size as missing; the rest say once, few, many or name a class of expanded clone.

j_gene: TRBJ1-2; v_gene: TRBV30; d_gene: NA; abundance: NA; CDR3aa: CAWSGFSYGYTF; CDR3nt: TGTGCCTGGAGTGGGTTTAGCTATGGCTACACCTTC
j_gene: TRBJ2-1; v_gene: TRBV29-1; d_gene: TRBD2; abundance: NA; CDR3aa: CSTSPGGADEQFF; CDR3nt: TGCAGCACCTCCCCGGGGGGGGCCGATGAGCAGTTCTTC
j_gene: TRBJ1-6; v_gene: TRBV7-3; d_gene: NA; abundance: NA; CDR3aa: CASSLGVSNSPLHF; CDR3nt: TGTGCCAGCAGCTTAGGAGTCTCTAATTCACCCCTCCACTTT
j_gene: TRBJ2-1; v_gene: TRBV4-2; d_gene: NA; abundance: NA; CDR3aa: CASSAAGPPFVEQFF; CDR3nt: TGTGCCAGCAGCGCTGCGGGACCCCCTTTTGTTGAGCAGTTCTTC
j_gene: TRBJ2-2; v_gene: TRBV11-2; d_gene: TRBD1; abundance: NA; CDR3aa: CASSFERGPITGELFF; CDR3nt: TGTGCCAGCAGCTTTGAGAGGGGGCCGATCACCGGGGAGCTGTTTTTT
j_gene: TRBJ2-2; v_gene: TRBV6-1; d_gene: TRBD2; abundance: NA; CDR3aa: CASSGLAGVNTGELFF; CDR3nt: TGTGCCAGCAGTGGCCTAGCGGGGGTGAACACCGGGGAGCTGTTTTTT
j_gene: TRBJ1-6; v_gene: TRBV19; d_gene: NA; abundance: NA; CDR3aa: CASSSDSNSPLHF; CDR3nt: TGTGCCAGTAGTTCGGACAGTAATTCACCCCTCCACTTT
j_gene: TRBJ1-4; v_gene: TRBV7-9; d_gene: NA; abundance: NA; CDR3aa: CASSLAGLQNEKLFF; CDR3nt: TGTGCCAGCAGCTTAGCGGGGCTCCAAAATGAAAAACTGTTTTTT
j_gene: TRBJ2-1; v_gene: TRBV5-1; d_gene: TRBD1; abundance: NA; CDR3aa: CASSLNRGSYNEQFF; CDR3nt: TGCGCCAGCAGCTTAAACAGGGGTTCCTACAATGAGCAGTTCTTC
j_gene: TRBJ2-5; v_gene: TRBV15; d_gene: NA; abundance: NA; CDR3aa: CATSRDDSQETQYF; CDR3nt: TGTGCCACCAGCAGAGATGACAGTCAAGAGACCCAGTACTTC
j_gene: TRBJ1-5; v_gene: TRBV19; d_gene: TRBD1; abundance: once; CDR3aa: CASRRQGNQPQHF; CDR3nt: TGTGCCAGCCGAAGACAGGGGAATCAGCCCCAGCATTTT
j_gene: TRBJ2-4; v_gene: TRBV19; d_gene: TRBD2; abundance: NA; CDR3aa: CASSITSGGPNIQYF; CDR3nt: TGTGCCAGTAGTATCACTAGCGGGGGCCCAAACATTCAGTACTTC
j_gene: TRBJ2-1; v_gene: TRBV6-1; d_gene: NA; abundance: NA; CDR3aa: CASSLQRNEQFF; CDR3nt: TGTGCCAGCAGTCTTCAGAGGAATGAGCAGTTCTTC
j_gene: TRBJ1-2; v_gene: TRBV4-3; d_gene: NA; abundance: NA; CDR3aa: CASSLNREQVHGYTF; CDR3nt: TGCGCCAGCAGCCTAAACCGAGAACAGGTTCATGGCTACACCTTC
j_gene: TRBJ1-6; v_gene: TRBV27; d_gene: TRBD1; abundance: NA; CDR3aa: CASSTGQGTYNSPLHF; CDR3nt: TGTGCCAGCAGCACGGGACAGGGAACCTATAATTCACCCCTCCACTTT
j_gene: TRBJ2-3; v_gene: TRBV19; d_gene: TRBD1; abundance: NA; CDR3aa: CASSSYRDRDADTQYF; CDR3nt: TGTGCCAGTAGTTCGTACCGGGACAGGGACGCAGATACGCAGTATTTT
j_gene: TRBJ2-3; v_gene: TRBV9; d_gene: TRBD1; abundance: NA; CDR3aa: CASSGGGDRGIHTQYF; CDR3nt: TGTGCCAGCAGCGGGGGCGGGGACAGGGGGATCCATACGCAGTATTTT
j_gene: TRBJ1-5; v_gene: TRBV29-1; d_gene: NA; abundance: once; CDR3aa: CSVEFGVGQPQHF; CDR3nt: TGCAGCGTTGAATTCGGGGTTGGTCAGCCCCAGCATTTT
j_gene: TRBJ2-7; v_gene: TRBV18; d_gene: NA; abundance: NA; CDR3aa: CASSPPIPSAYEQYF; CDR3nt: TGTGCCAGCTCACCACCGATTCCGAGTGCCTACGAGCAGTACTTC
j_gene: TRBJ2-1; v_gene: TRBV7-2; d_gene: NA; abundance: NA; CDR3aa: CASTLDRSSYNEQFF; CDR3nt: TGTGCCAGCACCTTAGACAGGAGCTCCTACAATGAGCAGTTCTTC
j_gene: TRBJ2-7; v_gene: TRBV18; d_gene: TRBD1; abundance: once; CDR3aa: CASSRDRNEQYF; CDR3nt: TGTGCCAGCTCACGGGACAGGAACGAGCAGTACTTC
j_gene: TRBJ2-7; v_gene: TRBV7-2; d_gene: NA; abundance: NA; CDR3aa: CASSLEGLHYEQYF; CDR3nt: TGTGCCAGCAGCTTAGAAGGACTACACTACGAGCAGTACTTC
j_gene: TRBJ2-5; v_gene: TRBV6-1; d_gene: TRBD2; abundance: NA; CDR3aa: CASSPGGAPGTQYF; CDR3nt: TGTGCCAGCAGTCCGGGGGGGGCCCCCGGGACCCAGTACTTC
j_gene: TRBJ2-1; v_gene: TRBV11-3; d_gene: TRBD2; abundance: NA; CDR3aa: CASSSFRGGPYNEQFF; CDR3nt: TGTGCCAGCAGTTCTTTTCGGGGGGGCCCATACAATGAGCAGTTCTTC
j_gene: TRBJ1-1; v_gene: TRBV19; d_gene: NA; abundance: NA; CDR3aa: CASSITGVNTEAFF; CDR3nt: TGTGCCAGTAGTATAACGGGGGTGAACACTGAAGCTTTCTTT
j_gene: TRBJ2-3; v_gene: TRBV6-5; d_gene: TRBD1; abundance: NA; CDR3aa: CASSYEVGRGTDTQYF; CDR3nt: TGTGCCAGCAGTTACGAGGTCGGCAGGGGGACAGATACGCAGTATTTT
j_gene: TRBJ1-2; v_gene: TRBV9; d_gene: TRBD1; abundance: NA; CDR3aa: CASSRDRGSVYGYTF; CDR3nt: TGTGCCAGCAGCCGCGACAGGGGGAGCGTTTATGGCTACACCTTC
j_gene: TRBJ2-1; v_gene: TRBV11-1; d_gene: TRBD1; abundance: NA; CDR3aa: CASSYTWTGDYNEQLF; CDR3nt: TGTGCCAGCAGTTACACTTGGACAGGTGACTACAATGAGCAGCTCTTC
j_gene: TRBJ2-5; v_gene: TRBV5-4; d_gene: TRBD2; abundance: NA; CDR3aa: CASSGRLAGAQETQYF; CDR3nt: TGTGCCAGCAGCGGTCGACTAGCGGGGGCCCAAGAGACCCAGTACTTC
j_gene: TRBJ2-1; v_gene: TRBV5-1; d_gene: TRBD2; abundance: NA; CDR3aa: CASSLGLAGNNEQFF; CDR3nt: TGCGCCAGCAGCTTGGGACTAGCGGGAAACAATGAGCAGTTCTTC
j_gene: TRBJ2-7; v_gene: TRBV6-6; d_gene: TRBD1; abundance: NA; CDR3aa: CASSHGTGLYEQYF; CDR3nt: TGTGCCAGCAGTCACGGGACAGGTTTGTACGAGCAGTACTTC
j_gene: TRBJ2-4; v_gene: TRBV2; d_gene: NA; abundance: NA; CDR3aa: CASEGVSKNIQYF; CDR3nt: TGTGCCAGCGAGGGGGTTTCCAAAAACATTCAGTACTTC
j_gene: TRBJ2-7; v_gene: TRBV5-1; d_gene: NA; abundance: NA; CDR3aa: CASGLVTGYEQYF; CDR3nt: TGCGCCAGCGGCTTGGTAACAGGCTACGAGCAGTACTTC
j_gene: TRBJ2-1; v_gene: TRBV19; d_gene: TRBD1; abundance: NA; CDR3aa: CASSIRDRYNEQFF; CDR3nt: TGTGCCAGTAGTATCCGGGACAGGTACAATGAGCAGTTCTTC
j_gene: TRBJ2-7; v_gene: TRBV5-8; d_gene: NA; abundance: NA; CDR3aa: CASSFSTPEQYF; CDR3nt: TGTGCCAGCAGCTTCTCTACCCCCGAGCAGTACTTC
j_gene: TRBJ2-7; v_gene: TRBV7-2; d_gene: TRBD1; abundance: NA; CDR3aa: CASSLDRGDEQYF; CDR3nt: TGTGCCAGCAGCCTTGACAGGGGGGACGAGCAGTACTTC
j_gene: TRBJ2-2; v_gene: TRBV29-1; d_gene: TRBD1; abundance: NA; CDR3aa: CSVGPSRTGGDTGELFF; CDR3nt: TGCAGCGTTGGCCCTAGTCGGACAGGGGGGGACACCGGGGAGCTGTTTTTT
j_gene: TRBJ2-5; v_gene: TRBV19; d_gene: NA; abundance: once; CDR3aa: CASRLQHQETQYF; CDR3nt: TGTGCCAGTAGATTACAGCACCAAGAGACCCAGTACTTC
j_gene: TRBJ2-7; v_gene: TRBV5-6; d_gene: NA; abundance: NA; CDR3aa: CASSFGQGSSEQYF; CDR3nt: TGTGCCAGCAGCTTTGGGCAGGGGTCGAGCGAGCAGTACTTC